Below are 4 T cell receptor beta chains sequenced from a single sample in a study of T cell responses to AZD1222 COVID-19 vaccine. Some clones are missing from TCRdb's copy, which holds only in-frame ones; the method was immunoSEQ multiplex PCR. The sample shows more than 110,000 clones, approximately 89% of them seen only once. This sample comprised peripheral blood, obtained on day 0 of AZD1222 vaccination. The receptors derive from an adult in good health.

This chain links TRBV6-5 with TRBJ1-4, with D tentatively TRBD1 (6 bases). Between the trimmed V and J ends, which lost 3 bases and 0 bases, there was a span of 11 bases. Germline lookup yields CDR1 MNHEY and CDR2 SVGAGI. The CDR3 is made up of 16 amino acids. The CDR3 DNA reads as TGTGCCAGCAGTTATCAGGGGCCAGCAACTAATGAAAAACTGTTTTTT. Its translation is CASSYQGPATNEKLFF.

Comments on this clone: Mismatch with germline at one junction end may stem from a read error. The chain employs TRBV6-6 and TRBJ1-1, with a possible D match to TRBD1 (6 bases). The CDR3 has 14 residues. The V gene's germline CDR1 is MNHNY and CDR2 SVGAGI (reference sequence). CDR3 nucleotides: TGTGCCAGCACGAAAACAGGGCCTAACATTGAAGCTTTCTTT. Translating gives CASTKTGPNIEAFF.

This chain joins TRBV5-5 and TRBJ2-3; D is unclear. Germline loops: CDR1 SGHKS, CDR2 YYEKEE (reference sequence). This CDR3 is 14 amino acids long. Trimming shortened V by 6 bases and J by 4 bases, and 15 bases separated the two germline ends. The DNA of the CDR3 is TGTGCCAGCACCCGTTGGACCGGCCCAGATACGCAGTATTTT. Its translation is CASTRWTGPDTQYF.

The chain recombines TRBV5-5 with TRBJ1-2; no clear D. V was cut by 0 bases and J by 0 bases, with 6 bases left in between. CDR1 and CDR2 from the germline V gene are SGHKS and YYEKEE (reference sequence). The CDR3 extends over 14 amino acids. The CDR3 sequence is CASSLETANYGYTF. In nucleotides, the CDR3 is TGTGCCAGCAGCTTGGAGACGGCTAACTATGGCTACACCTTC.